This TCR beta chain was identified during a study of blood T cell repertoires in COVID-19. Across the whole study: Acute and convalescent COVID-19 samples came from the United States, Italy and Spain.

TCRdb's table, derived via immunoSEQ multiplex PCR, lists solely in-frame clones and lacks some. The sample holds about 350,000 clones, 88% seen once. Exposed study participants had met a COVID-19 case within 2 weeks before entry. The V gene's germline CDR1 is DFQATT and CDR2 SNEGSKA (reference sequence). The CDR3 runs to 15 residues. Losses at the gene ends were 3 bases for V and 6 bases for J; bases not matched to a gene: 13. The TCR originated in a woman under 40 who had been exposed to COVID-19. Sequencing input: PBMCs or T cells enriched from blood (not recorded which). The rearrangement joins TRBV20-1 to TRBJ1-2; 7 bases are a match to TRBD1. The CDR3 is CSASSKRQGRHGYTF. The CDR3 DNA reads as TGCAGTGCTAGTTCTAAAAGACAGGGTCGGCATGGCTACACCTTC.